Following are 8 T cell receptor beta chains from one sample sequenced in a study of cytomegalovirus exposure and HLA in healthy donors. Sequenced by immunoSEQ multiplex PCR; TCRdb stores in-frame clones only, minus some. The profile shows 100,000 to 150,000 clones, roughly 89% of them singletons. Material: PBMCs. These receptors were obtained from a woman younger than 30 in good health and CMV-seronegative.

The chain has TRBV2 and TRBJ1-2, with no clear D. V lost 6 bases and J lost 7, with 15 bases in between. Germline CDR1 is SNHLY and CDR2 is FYNNEI. This CDR3 is 13 amino acids long. CDR3 nucleotide sequence: TGTGCCAGCAGGTTAGACCCCCTAGTTGGCTACACCTTC. Protein sequence: CASRLDPLVGYTF. The full variable domain, rest sourced from reference TRBV2 and TRBJ1-2, is EPEVTQTPSHQVTQMGQEVILRCVPISNHLYFYWYRQILGQKVEFLVSFYNNEISEKSEIFDDQFSVERPDGSNFTLKIRSTKLEDSAMYFCASRLDPLVGYTFGSGTRLTVV.

This clone occurred a few times. The chain employs TRBV7-2 and TRBJ1-2; no clear D gene. This CDR3 has 14 amino acids. V was shortened by 4 bases and J by 4 bases, with 13 bases between the two germline ends. Germline V gene sequence: CDR1 SGHTA, CDR2 FQGNSA. The CDR3 sequence: CASSSGRFGYGYTF. CDR3 coding DNA: TGTGCCAGCAGCTCAGGCCGCTTTGGCTATGGCTACACCTTC.

This sequence joins TRBV7-8 and TRBJ1-5; possibly TRBD1 for D (5 bases). With 4 bases removed from V and 0 bases from J, the gap between germline ends came to 13 bases. Germline V lookup: CDR1 SGHVS, CDR2 FQNEAQ. The CDR3 runs 16 residues. This CDR3 is CASSWEGAYSNQPQHF. The CDR3, as DNA: TGTGCCAGCAGCTGGGAAGGGGCTTATAGCAATCAGCCCCAGCATTTT.

This clone was seen only a few times. The rearrangement joins TRBV19 to TRBJ1-5; TRBD1 agrees at 7 bases. V lost 10 bases and J lost 0; bases outside the gene matches: 12. The germline gives CDR1 LNHDA, CDR2 SQIVND (reference sequence). This CDR3 region has 16 residues. The DNA of the CDR3 is TGTGCCACACGGACTCAGGGACAGACTAGCAATCAGCCCCAGCATTTT. As protein: CATRTQGQTSNQPQHF.

This chain uses TRBV5-1 with TRBJ2-7, with 12 nucleotides matching TRBD2. This CDR3 is built from 14 residues. With 3 bases clipped from V and 2 bases from J, the junction kept 0 bases outside the gene matches. CDR1 and CDR2 (germline): SGHRS, YFSETQ. The CDR3, as DNA: TGCGCCAGCAGCTCTAGCGGGGGGGCCTACGAGCAGTACTTC. Protein sequence: CASSSSGGAYEQYF.

The CDR3 DNA is TGTGCCAGCAGCGAGACCGGACAGTGGGGGCAGCCCCAGCATTTT. Protein sequence: CASSETGQWGQPQHF. The rearrangement uses TRBV9 and TRBJ1-5, with a weak D call TRBD1 (6 bases). From germline, CDR1 is SGDLS and CDR2 YYNGEE. The CDR3 length is 15 residues. Trimming pared 3 bases from V and 7 bases from J, leaving 17 bases between.

This chain links TRBV5-1 with TRBJ1-5, with TRBD1 matching over 7 bases. The J segment lost 2 bases and the V segment lost 4 bases, leaving 12 bases of the junction unmatched. Germline V gives CDR1 SGHRS, CDR2 YFSETQ. This CDR3 contains 17 residues. As DNA, the CDR3 is TGCGCCAGCAGCCCGGGGGGGAACAGGGGCGGCAATCAGCCCCAGCATTTT. Its translation: CASSPGGNRGGNQPQHF. Full variable domain (remainder filled in from reference TRBV5-1 and TRBJ1-5): KAGVTQTPRYLIKTRGQQVTLSCSPISGHRSVSWYQQTPGQGLQFLFEYFSETQRNKGNFPGRFSGRQFSNSRSEMNVSTLELGDSALYLCASSPGGNRGGNQPQHFGDGTRLSIL.

V gene TRBV6-1 combines with J gene TRBJ1-6, with D possibly being TRBD1 (6 bases). From germline, CDR1 is MNHNS and CDR2 SASEGT. The V end lost 0 bases, the J end lost 7 bases, and 13 bases lay between the germline ends. The CDR3 consists of 16 residues. The CDR3 DNA is TGTGCCAGCAGTGAAGCGGCAGGGGTGGGAAATTCACCCCTCCACTTT. It is translated as CASSEAAGVGNSPLHF.